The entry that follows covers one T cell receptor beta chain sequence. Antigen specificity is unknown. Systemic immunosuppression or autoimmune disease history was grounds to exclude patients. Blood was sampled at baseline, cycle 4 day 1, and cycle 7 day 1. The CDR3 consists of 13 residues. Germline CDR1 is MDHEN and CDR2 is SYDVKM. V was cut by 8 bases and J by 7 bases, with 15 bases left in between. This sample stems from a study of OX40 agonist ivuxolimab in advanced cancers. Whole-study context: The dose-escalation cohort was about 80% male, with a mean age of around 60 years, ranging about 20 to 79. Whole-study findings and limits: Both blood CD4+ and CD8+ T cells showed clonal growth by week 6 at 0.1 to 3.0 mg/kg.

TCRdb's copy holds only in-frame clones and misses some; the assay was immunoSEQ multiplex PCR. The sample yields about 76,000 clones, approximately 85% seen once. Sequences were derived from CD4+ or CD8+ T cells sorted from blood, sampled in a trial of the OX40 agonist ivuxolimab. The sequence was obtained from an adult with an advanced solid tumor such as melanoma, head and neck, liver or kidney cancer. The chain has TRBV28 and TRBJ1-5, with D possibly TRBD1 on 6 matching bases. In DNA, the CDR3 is TGTGCCAGCCGCCCAGGGGAACGGCAGCCCCAGCATTTT. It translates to CASRPGERQPQHF.